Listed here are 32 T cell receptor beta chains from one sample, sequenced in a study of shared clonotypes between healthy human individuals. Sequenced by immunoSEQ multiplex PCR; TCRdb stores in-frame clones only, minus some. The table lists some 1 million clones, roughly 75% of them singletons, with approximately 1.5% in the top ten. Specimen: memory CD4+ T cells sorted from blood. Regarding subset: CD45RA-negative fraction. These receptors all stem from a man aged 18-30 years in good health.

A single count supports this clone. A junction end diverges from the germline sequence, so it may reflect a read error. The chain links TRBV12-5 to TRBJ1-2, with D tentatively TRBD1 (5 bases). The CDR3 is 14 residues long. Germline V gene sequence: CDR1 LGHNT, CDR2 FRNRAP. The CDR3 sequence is CASVNREGRKGAAF. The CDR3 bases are TGTGCTAGTGTAAATAGGGAGGGACGAAAAGGCGCGGCCTTC.

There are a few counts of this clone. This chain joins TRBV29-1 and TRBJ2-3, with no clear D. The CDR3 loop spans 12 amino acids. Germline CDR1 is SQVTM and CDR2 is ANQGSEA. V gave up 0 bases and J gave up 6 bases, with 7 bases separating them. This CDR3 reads CSVEDSGDTQYF. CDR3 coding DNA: TGCAGCGTTGAAGATTCCGGGGATACGCAGTATTTT.

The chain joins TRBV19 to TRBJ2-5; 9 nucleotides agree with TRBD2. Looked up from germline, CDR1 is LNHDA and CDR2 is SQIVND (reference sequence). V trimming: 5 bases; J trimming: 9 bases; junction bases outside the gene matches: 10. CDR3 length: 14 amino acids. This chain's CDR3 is CASSPTSGTKAQYF. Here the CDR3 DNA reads TGTGCCAGTAGTCCGACTAGCGGCACAAAGGCCCAGTACTTC.

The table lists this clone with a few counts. CDR3: CASSLPNGNEQFF. The CDR3 DNA follows: TGTGCCAGCAGCCTCCCGAATGGCAATGAGCAGTTCTTC. The chain combines TRBV7-2 with TRBJ2-1; D is uncertain. V was shortened by 5 bases and J by 6 bases, with 11 bases between the two germline ends. Looked up from germline, CDR1 is SGHTA and CDR2 is FQGNSA. The length of the CDR3 is 13 residues.

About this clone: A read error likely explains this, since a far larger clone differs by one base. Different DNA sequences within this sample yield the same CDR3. In nucleotides, the CDR3 is TGTGCCAGCAGTGAGGGGACTGAAGCTTTCTTT. Residues: CASSEGTEAFF. The chain joins TRBV2 to TRBJ1-1; D uncertain. The CDR3 sequence is 11 residues long. Deletions cut 3 bases from V and 5 bases from J, with 4 bases between. Germline V gives CDR1 SNHLY, CDR2 FYNNEI.

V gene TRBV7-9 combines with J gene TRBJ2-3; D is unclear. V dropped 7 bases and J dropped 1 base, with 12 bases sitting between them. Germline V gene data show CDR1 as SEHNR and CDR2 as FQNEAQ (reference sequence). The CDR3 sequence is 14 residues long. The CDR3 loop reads CASTTRWGTDTQYF. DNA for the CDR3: TGTGCCAGCACGACTCGTTGGGGCACAGATACGCAGTATTTT.

The CDR3 nucleotides are TGCGCCAGACAGGGGATTTCGAGCCCCTACGAGCAGTACTTC. Its translation is CARQGISSPYEQYF. The chain combines TRBV10-1 with TRBJ2-7; 7 nucleotides line up with TRBD1. Trimming at V came to 9 bases and at J to 2 bases, leaving 10 bases not matched to a gene. CDR1 WNHNN and CDR2 SYGVQD come from the germline V gene (reference sequence). The CDR3 contains 14 residues.

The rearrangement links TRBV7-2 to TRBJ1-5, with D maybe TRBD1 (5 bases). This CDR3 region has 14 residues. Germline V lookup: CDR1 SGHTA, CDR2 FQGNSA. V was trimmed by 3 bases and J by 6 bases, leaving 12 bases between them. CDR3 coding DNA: TGTGCCAGCAGCTTCTCGAGGGGAGTTCAGCCCCAGCATTTT. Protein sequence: CASSFSRGVQPQHF.

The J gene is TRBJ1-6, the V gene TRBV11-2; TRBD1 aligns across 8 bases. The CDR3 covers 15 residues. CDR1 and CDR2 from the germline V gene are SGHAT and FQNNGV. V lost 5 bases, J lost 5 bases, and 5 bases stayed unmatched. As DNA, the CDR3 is TGTGCCAGCAGCGGACAGGGTGCGGATAATTCACCCCTCCACTTT. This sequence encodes CASSGQGADNSPLHF.

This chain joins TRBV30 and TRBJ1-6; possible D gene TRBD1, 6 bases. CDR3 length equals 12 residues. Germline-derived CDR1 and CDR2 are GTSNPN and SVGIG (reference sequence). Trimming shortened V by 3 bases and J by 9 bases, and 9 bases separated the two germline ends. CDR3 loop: CAWSRTVSPLHF. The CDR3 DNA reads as TGTGCCTGGAGCAGGACAGTTTCACCCCTCCACTTT.

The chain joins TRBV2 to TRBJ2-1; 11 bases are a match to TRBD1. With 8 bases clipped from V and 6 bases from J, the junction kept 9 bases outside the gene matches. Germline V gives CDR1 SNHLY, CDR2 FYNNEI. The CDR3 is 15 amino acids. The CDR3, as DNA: TGTGCCAGCTCATCCCCCGGGACAGGGGGCAATGAGCAGTTCTTC. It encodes CASSSPGTGGNEQFF.

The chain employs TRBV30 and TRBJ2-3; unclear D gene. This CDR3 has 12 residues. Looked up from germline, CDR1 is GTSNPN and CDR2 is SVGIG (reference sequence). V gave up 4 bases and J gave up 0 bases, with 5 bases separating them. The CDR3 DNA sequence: TGTGCCTGGACAGCCAGCACAGATACGCAGTATTTT. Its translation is CAWTASTDTQYF.

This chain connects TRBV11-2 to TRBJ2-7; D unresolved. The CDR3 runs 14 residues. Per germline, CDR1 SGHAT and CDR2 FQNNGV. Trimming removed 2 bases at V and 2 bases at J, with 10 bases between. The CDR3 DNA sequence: TGTGCCAGCAGCTTATGGGCAGCCACCTACGAGCAGTACTTC. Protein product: CASSLWAATYEQYF.

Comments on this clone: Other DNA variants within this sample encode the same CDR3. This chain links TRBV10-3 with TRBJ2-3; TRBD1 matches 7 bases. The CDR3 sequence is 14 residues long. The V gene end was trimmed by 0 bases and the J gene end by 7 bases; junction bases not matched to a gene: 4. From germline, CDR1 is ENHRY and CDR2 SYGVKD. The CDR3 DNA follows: TGTGCCATCAGTGAGTCGGGGACAGCATATACGCAGTATTTT. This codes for CAISESGTAYTQYF.

CDR3 bases: TGTGCCAGCAGTTTACAGTACAGCTCCTACGAGCAGTACTTC. This sequence encodes CASSLQYSSYEQYF. The V call is TRBV27, the J call TRBJ2-7; no firm D call. CDR3 size: 14 residues. The germline gives CDR1 MNHEY, CDR2 SMNVEV (reference sequence). The V and J ends lost 2 bases and 0 bases respectively, with 8 bases between them.

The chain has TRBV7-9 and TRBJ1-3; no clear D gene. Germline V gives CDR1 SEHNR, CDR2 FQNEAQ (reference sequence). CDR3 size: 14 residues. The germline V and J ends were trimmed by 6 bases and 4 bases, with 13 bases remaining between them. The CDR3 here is CASRHAYSGNTIYF. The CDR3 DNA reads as TGTGCCAGCAGACATGCCTACTCAGGAAACACCATATATTTT.

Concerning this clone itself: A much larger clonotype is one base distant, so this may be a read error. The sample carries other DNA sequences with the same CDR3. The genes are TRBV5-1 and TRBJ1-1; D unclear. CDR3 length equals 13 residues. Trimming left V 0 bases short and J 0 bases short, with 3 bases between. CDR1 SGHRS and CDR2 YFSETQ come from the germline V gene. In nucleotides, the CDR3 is TGCGCCAGCAGCTTGGAGGTGAACACTGAAGCTTTCTTT. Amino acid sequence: CASSLEVNTEAFF. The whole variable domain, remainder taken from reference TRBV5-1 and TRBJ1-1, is KAGVTQTPRYLIKTRGQQVTLSCSPISGHRSVSWYQQTPGQGLQFLFEYFSETQRNKGNFPGRFSGRQFSNSRSEMNVSTLELGDSALYLCASSLEVNTEAFFGQGTRLTVV.

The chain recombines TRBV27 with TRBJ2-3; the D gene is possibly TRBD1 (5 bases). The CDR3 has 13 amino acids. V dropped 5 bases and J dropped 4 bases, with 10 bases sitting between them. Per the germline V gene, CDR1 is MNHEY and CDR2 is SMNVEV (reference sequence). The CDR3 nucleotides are TGTGCCAGCAGTCAGGGTCGCGCAGATACGCAGTATTTT. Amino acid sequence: CASSQGRADTQYF.

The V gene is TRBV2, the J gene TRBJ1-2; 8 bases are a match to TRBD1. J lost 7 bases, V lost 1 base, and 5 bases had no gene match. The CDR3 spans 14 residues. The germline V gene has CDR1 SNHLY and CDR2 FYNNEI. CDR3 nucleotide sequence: TGTGCCAGCAGTGAAGAAGACAGGGGTGGTGGCTACACCTTC. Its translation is CASSEEDRGGGYTF.

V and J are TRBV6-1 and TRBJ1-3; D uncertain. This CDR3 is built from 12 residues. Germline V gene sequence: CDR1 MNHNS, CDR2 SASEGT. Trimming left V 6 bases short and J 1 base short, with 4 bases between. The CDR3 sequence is CASRNSGNTIYF. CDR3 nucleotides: TGTGCCAGCAGGAATTCTGGAAACACCATATATTTT.

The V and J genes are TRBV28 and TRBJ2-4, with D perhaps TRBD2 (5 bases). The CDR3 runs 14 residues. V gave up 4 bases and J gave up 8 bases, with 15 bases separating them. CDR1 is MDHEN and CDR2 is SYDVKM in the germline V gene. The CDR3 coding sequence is TGTGCCAGCAGTTCCTACCAGACTAAGGACATTCAGTACTTC. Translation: CASSSYQTKDIQYF.

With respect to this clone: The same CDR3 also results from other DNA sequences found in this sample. CDR3 loop: CASSLEGGGQPQHF. CDR3 in DNA: TGCGCCAGCAGCCTGGAGGGGGGTGGTCAGCCCCAGCATTTT. The chain carries TRBV5-1 and TRBJ1-5; the D gene is possibly TRBD1 (6 bases). The CDR3 is 14 residues long. The V gene lost 4 bases and the J gene lost 6 bases, with 14 bases spanning the gap. Per the germline V gene, CDR1 is SGHRS and CDR2 is YFSETQ.

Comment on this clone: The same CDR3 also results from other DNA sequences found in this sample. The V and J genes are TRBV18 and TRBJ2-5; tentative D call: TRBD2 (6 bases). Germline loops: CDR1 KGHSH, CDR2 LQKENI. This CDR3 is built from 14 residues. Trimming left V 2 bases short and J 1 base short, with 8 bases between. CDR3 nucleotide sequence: TGTGCCAGCTCACCAGGCGGGGCCCAAGAGACCCAGTACTTC. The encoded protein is CASSPGGAQETQYF.

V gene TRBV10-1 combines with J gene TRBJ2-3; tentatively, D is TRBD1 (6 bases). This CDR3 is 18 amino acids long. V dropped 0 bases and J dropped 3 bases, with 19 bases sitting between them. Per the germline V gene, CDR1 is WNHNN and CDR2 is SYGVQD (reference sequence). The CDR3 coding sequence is TGCGCCAGCAGTGAGTCGAGGGGGTCAAGAGGTTGGACAGATACGCAGTATTTT. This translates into CASSESRGSRGWTDTQYF.

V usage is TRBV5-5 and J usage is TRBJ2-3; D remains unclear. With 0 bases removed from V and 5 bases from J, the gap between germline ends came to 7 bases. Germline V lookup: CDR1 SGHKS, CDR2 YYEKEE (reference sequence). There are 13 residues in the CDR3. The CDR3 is CASSLGTQDTQYF. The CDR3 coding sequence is TGTGCCAGCAGCTTGGGGACCCAAGATACGCAGTATTTT. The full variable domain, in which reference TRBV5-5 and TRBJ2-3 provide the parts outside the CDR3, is DAGVTQSPTHLIKTRGQQVTLRCSPISGHKSVSWYQQVLGQGPQFIFQYYEKEERGRGNFPDRFSARQFPNYSSELNVNALLLGDSALYLCASSLGTQDTQYFGPGTRLTVL.

The CDR3 sequence: CASSVTSGKTDTQYF. As DNA, the CDR3 is TGTGCCAGCAGCGTGACTAGCGGGAAAACAGATACGCAGTATTTT. This rearrangement joins TRBV9 to TRBJ2-3; 11 bases align to TRBD2. The germline V gene has CDR1 SGDLS and CDR2 YYNGEE. V gave up 2 bases and J gave up 3 bases; unmatched junction bases: 2. The CDR3 has 15 residues.

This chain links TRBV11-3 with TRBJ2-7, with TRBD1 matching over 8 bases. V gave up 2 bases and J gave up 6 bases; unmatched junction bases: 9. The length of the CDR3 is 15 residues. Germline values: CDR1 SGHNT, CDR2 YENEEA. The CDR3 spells CASSLSGQASGEQYF. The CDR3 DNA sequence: TGTGCCAGCAGCTTATCGGGACAGGCTTCGGGCGAGCAGTACTTC.

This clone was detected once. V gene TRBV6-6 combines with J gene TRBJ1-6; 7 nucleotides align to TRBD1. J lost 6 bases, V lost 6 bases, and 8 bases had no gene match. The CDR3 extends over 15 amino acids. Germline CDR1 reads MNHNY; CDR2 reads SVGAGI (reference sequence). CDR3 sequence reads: CASRPGQELNSPLHF. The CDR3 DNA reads TGTGCCAGCAGACCTGGACAGGAGCTTAATTCACCCCTCCACTTT.

The CDR3 bases are TGTGCCAGCAGTCACCGGGACTTAGAGACCCAGTACTTC. It is translated as CASSHRDLETQYF. V is TRBV27 and J is TRBJ2-5, with D perhaps matching TRBD2 (6 bases). The CDR3 is 13 amino acids. The ends were cut back, 5 bases at V and 4 bases at J, with 11 bases in the middle. CDR1 MNHEY and CDR2 SMNVEV come from the germline V gene (reference sequence).

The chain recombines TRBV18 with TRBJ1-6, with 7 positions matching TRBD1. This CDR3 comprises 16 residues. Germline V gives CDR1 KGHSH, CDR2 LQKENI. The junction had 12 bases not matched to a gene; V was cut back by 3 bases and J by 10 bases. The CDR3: CASSPTSTGDVSPLHF. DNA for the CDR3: TGTGCCAGCTCACCTACTAGTACAGGGGACGTATCACCCCTCCACTTT.

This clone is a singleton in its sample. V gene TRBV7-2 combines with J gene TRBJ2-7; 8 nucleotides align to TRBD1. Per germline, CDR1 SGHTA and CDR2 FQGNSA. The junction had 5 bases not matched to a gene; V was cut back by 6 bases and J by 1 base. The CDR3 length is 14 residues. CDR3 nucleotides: TGTGCCAGCAGTGGACAGGGAGCTTCCTACGAGCAGTACTTC. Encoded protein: CASSGQGASYEQYF.

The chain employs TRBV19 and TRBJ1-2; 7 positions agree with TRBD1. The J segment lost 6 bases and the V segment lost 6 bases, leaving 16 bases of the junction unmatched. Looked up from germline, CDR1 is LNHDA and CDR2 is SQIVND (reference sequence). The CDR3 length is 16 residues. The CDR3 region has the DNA TGTGCCAGTAGCTTTTTTGGACGACAGGGAATGAATGGCTACACCTTC. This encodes CASSFFGRQGMNGYTF.